The 26 T cell receptor beta chains in this list originate from one sample, sequenced in a study of CD8+ T cells in alopecia areata. On the basis of CD4, CD8alpha, NKG2D, NKG2ACE and other markers, pooled cutaneous lymph node cells were sorted. TCR sequencing used cDNA made by reverse transcription of extracted RNA. Generated by immunoSEQ multiplex PCR, the TCRdb table keeps only in-frame clones and is missing some. This sample has 2,200 or so clones, each found more than once. The sequenced sample was CD8+ T cells sorted from a lymph node. The receptors stem from a C3H/HeJ mouse with alopecia areata. This mouse strain has H2-k as its MHC haplotype.

Comment on this clone: Germline and genes here are mouse. The missing CDR3 end, 4 residues past where the read stops, is filled in from the germline J gene. The chain joins TRBV13-3 to TRBJ2-3; 11 nucleotides agree with TRBD2. V was clipped by 6 bases and J by 2 bases; unmatched bases: 5. This CDR3 comprises 15 residues. Germline CDR1 NNHDY, CDR2 SYVADS. The CDR3 bases that were read are TGTGCCAGCACCCCGGGACTGGGGGTTGCAGAA. Its translation: CASTPGLGVAE. The whole CDR3 protein is CASTPGLGVAETLYF.

This clone was seen only a few times. Germline and genes here are mouse. The DNA read from the CDR3 is TGTGCCAGCAGTGATGTGGACAGGGTCTAT. Translated, it gives CASSDVDRVY. The whole CDR3 sequence is CASSDVDRVYEQYF. The gene calls are TRBV13-1 and TRBJ2-7; 8 bases map to TRBD1. The sequence runs out 4 residues before the end of the CDR3; the remainder is reconstructed from the germline J gene. With V trimmed by 0 bases and J by 3 bases, 2 bases remained unmatched. This CDR3 has 14 residues. Per germline, CDR1 NSHNY and CDR2 SYGAGN.

This clone was detected ten times or more. Gene names and germline refer to mouse. The read halts 4 residues ahead of the CDR3 end, with the missing end drawn from the germline J gene. The chain carries TRBV1 and TRBJ2-1; 9 bases agree with TRBD2. CDR1 is NSQYPW and CDR2 is LRSPGD in the germline V gene (reference sequence). The junction had 1 base not matched to a gene; V was cut back by 1 base and J by 3 bases. The CDR3 spans 15 residues. CDR3 bases read: TGCACCTGCAGTGCAGGACTGGGGGTCTATGCT. This encodes CTCSAGLGVYA. From start to end, the CDR3 is CTCSAGLGVYAEQFF.

This clone appeared many times. The genes are named according to mouse. Read sequence stops 4 residues before the CDR3 end, and the germline J gene provides the missing end. The genes are TRBV13-3 and TRBJ2-1; 13 bases map to TRBD2. J was trimmed by 1 base and V by 2 bases; bases with no gene match: 6. Germline V lookup: CDR1 NNHDY, CDR2 SYVADS. The CDR3 has 18 amino acids. The CDR3 DNA, read in part, is TGTGCCAGCAGTGACTCCGGGACTGGGGGGGAAAACTATGCT. It specifies CASSDSGTGGENYA. The whole CDR3 sequence reads CASSDSGTGGENYAEQFF.

This clone was detected ten times or more. The genes and germline here are from mouse. The CDR3 end falls 4 residues outside the read, so it is completed with the germline J gene. The rearrangement uses TRBV5 and TRBJ2-3; TRBD2 matches at 11 bases. The CDR3 is 16 residues long. The germline V gene has CDR1 LGHNA and CDR2 YNLKQL (reference sequence). J gave up 1 base and V 1 base, and 1 base lay outside the gene matches. The CDR3 spells CASSQGGLGGAETLYF. The CDR3 bases that were read are TGTGCCAGCAGCCAAGGGGGACTGGGGGGTGCAGAA.

This clone has just a few counts. Gene labels here are mouse ones. The read terminates 4 residues before the CDR3 end, so the remaining end is supplied by the germline J gene. The rearrangement uses TRBV13-3 and TRBJ2-7; TRBD2 matches at 13 bases. Germline values: CDR1 NNHDY, CDR2 SYVADS. This CDR3 region has 14 residues. Incomplete CDR3 DNA: TGTGCCAGCAGACCGGGACTGGGGGGGTAT. Amino acids: CASRPGLGGY. The whole CDR3 is CASRPGLGGYEQYF.

This clone was detected many times. The gene symbols are mouse symbols. The observed sequence ends 3 residues before the CDR3 terminus, with the missing tail filled in from the germline J gene. V is TRBV13-3 and J is TRBJ1-6; 7 positions agree with TRBD1. TRBJ1-6 is known as an ORF, though its function is uncertain. Germline trimming cut 2 bases from V and 4 bases from J; bases unmatched to any gene: 3. Germline lookup yields CDR1 NNHDY and CDR2 SYVADS. This CDR3 contains 15 residues. CDR3 bases read: TGTGCCAGCAGTGAAAACAGGGGTTATAATTCGCCC. Translated, it gives CASSENRGYNSP. The complete CDR3 protein is CASSENRGYNSPLYF.

This clone was recorded at least ten times. Germline and genes here are mouse. The read ends 4 residues before the CDR3 terminus; that terminus is restored from the germline J gene. The J gene is TRBJ2-5, the V gene TRBV13-1; the D gene is possibly TRBD2 (7 bases). The length of the CDR3 is 15 residues. Trimming pared 0 bases from V and 2 bases from J, leaving 10 bases between. Germline lookup yields CDR1 NSHNY and CDR2 SYGAGN. The CDR3 region is CASSDVGGLQDTQYF. The part of the CDR3 DNA that was read is TGTGCCAGCAGTGATGTTGGGGGGCTCCAAGAC.

This clone was recorded many times. The genes are named according to mouse. CDR3 bases read: TGTGCCAGCAGTTTCCAGGCTGGGGGGGAC. As protein: CASSFQAGGD. The full-length CDR3 reads as CASSFQAGGDTQYF. This chain connects TRBV14 to TRBJ2-5; 8 bases map to TRBD2. The DNA ends 4 residues before the CDR3 does, and the rest of the CDR3 is filled in from the germline J gene. Germline V gene lookup returns CDR1 SGHDT and CDR2 FRDEAV. The CDR3 contains 14 residues.

For this clone: Gene names refer to mouse genes. From the germline J gene comes the end of the CDR3, since the read stops 4 residues before it. The chain carries TRBV13-1 and TRBJ2-4; TRBD2 might be the D (6 bases). The V gene lost 3 bases and the J gene lost 0 bases, with 11 bases spanning the gap. Germline CDR1 NSHNY, CDR2 SYGAGN. The CDR3 runs 15 residues. The covered CDR3 bases are TGTGCCAGCAGTGTCCTGGGGACTAGTCAAAAC. Its protein product is CASSVLGTSQN. The whole CDR3 protein is CASSVLGTSQNTLYF.

By share of the sample, this clone is medium-sized. Any gene name here is a mouse gene name. The read falls 4 residues short of the CDR3 end, and the missing part is taken from the germline J gene. The chain recombines TRBV13-1 with TRBJ2-7; D is perhaps TRBD1 (6 bases). Looked up from germline, CDR1 is NSHNY and CDR2 is SYGAGN. The CDR3 runs to 14 residues. V was pared by 2 bases and J by 0 bases, with 9 bases between. The CDR3 loop reads CASSEGQISYEQYF. The DNA read from the CDR3 is TGTGCCAGCAGTGAGGGACAAATCTCCTAT.

This clone was observed many times. The genes and germline here are from mouse. Read data end 4 residues before the CDR3 end; the end is taken from the germline J gene. The chain joins TRBV5 to TRBJ2-7; possible D gene TRBD1, 6 bases. The CDR3 contains 15 residues. CDR1 and CDR2 (germline): LGHNA, YNLKQL (reference sequence). V lost 0 bases and J lost 0, with 9 bases in between. The sequenced CDR3 bases are TGTGCCAGCAGCCAAGATCGGGACAACTCCTAT. Translated: CASSQDRDNSY. The complete CDR3 reads CASSQDRDNSYEQYF.

This clone was observed many times. Gene names and germline refer to mouse. CDR3 DNA, as far as it was read: TGCACCTGCAGTGAGACTGGGGGTTAT. The encoded protein is CTCSETGGY. The whole CDR3 protein is CTCSETGGYEQYF. The J gene is TRBJ2-7, the V gene TRBV1, with 9 bases that match TRBD2. The read is 4 residues too short to cover the CDR3 end, so that end is filled in from the germline J gene. CDR3 length equals 13 residues. The V gene's germline CDR1 is NSQYPW and CDR2 LRSPGD (reference sequence).

This clone appeared a few times. Mouse gene names apply. Read sequence stops 4 residues before the CDR3 end, and the germline J gene provides the missing end. The genes are TRBV13-1 and TRBJ2-3, with 11 bases fitting TRBD2. This CDR3 has 16 residues. The ends lost 7 bases at V and 0 bases at J; junction bases unmatched: 7. The germline gives CDR1 NSHNY, CDR2 SYGAGN. Partial CDR3 DNA: TGTGCCAGCCGCGGACTGGGGGGCTCTAGTGCAGAA. It encodes CASRGLGGSSAE. The whole CDR3 is CASRGLGGSSAETLYF.

This clone has a count of ten or more. Germline and genes: mouse. The read ends 4 residues early relative to the CDR3; the germline J gene fills the gap. The chain combines TRBV13-1 with TRBJ2-7, with 11 bases identical to TRBD1. The germline V gene has CDR1 NSHNY and CDR2 SYGAGN. The CDR3 totals 13 residues. The CDR3 bases that were read are TGTGCCAGCAGTGGGGGACAGGGGGAT. Its protein product is CASSGGQGD. The CDR3 reads in full as CASSGGQGDEQYF.

Turning to this clone: Germline and genes here are mouse. The missing CDR3 end, 4 residues past where the read stops, is filled in from the germline J gene. The chain uses TRBV1 and TRBJ2-4; TRBD2 matches at 12 bases. V lost 3 bases to trimming and J lost 2 bases; unmatched junction nucleotides: 3. Germline V gives CDR1 NSQYPW, CDR2 LRSPGD (reference sequence). This CDR3 has 16 residues. CDR3 sequence: CTCSAETGGAQNTLYF. Incomplete CDR3 DNA: TGCACCTGCAGTGCGGAGACTGGGGGGGCTCAAAAC.

At least ten counts were recorded for this clone. Mouse names are used for the genes. Read sequence stops 4 residues before the CDR3 end, and the germline J gene provides the missing end. Additional DNA sequences in this sample encode the identical CDR3. This chain uses TRBV13-3 with TRBJ2-4; 7 bases fit TRBD1. V lost 5 bases, J lost 3 bases, and 6 bases stayed unmatched. The CDR3 has 14 residues. The V gene's germline CDR1 is NNHDY and CDR2 SYVADS. CDR3 protein: CASRLQGRQNTLYF. The sequenced CDR3 bases are TGTGCCAGCAGGCTACAGGGGAGGCAAAAC.

About this clone: Mouse gene names apply. The CDR3 goes on 4 residues after the read ends, and that part is filled in from the germline J gene. The chain has TRBV13-2 and TRBJ2-5; 7 bases fit TRBD2. Trimming at V came to 5 bases and at J to 3 bases, leaving 6 bases not matched to a gene. CDR3 length equals 14 residues. In germline, CDR1 is NNHNN, CDR2 SYGAGS (reference sequence). The sequenced CDR3 bases are TGTGCCAGCGGCGAAGACTGGGAGCAAGAC. Its protein product is CASGEDWEQD. The whole CDR3 reads CASGEDWEQDTQYF.

A few counts support this clone. Mouse names are used for the genes. The read gets to within 4 residues of the CDR3 end, and the germline J gene fills in the rest. The rearrangement uses TRBV19 and TRBJ2-2, with D unresolved. V lost 2 bases and J lost 6, with 5 bases in between. CDR1 FNHDT and CDR2 SITEND come from the germline V gene (reference sequence). This CDR3 spans 12 amino acids. CDR3 residues: CASSMWAGQLYF. CDR3 DNA, as far as it was read: TGTGCCAGCAGTATGTGGGCCGGG.

This clone appeared a few times. All gene names here are mouse names. The CDR3 end lies 4 residues beyond the end of the read and is filled in from the germline J gene. The chain employs TRBV13-2 and TRBJ2-7, with 8 bases lining up with TRBD2. There are 14 residues in the CDR3. CDR1 is NNHNN, CDR2 SYGAGS, per germline (reference sequence). The CDR3 spells CASGDLGGGDEQYF. CDR3 DNA (partial): TGTGCCAGCGGTGATCTGGGGGGCGGGGAT.

Note on this clone: The junction does not match germline at one end; this may be a read error. The germline and genes are mouse ones. The read gets to within 4 residues of the CDR3 end, and the germline J gene fills in the rest. This chain connects TRBV1 to TRBJ2-5; D remains ambiguous. The CDR3 sequence is 14 residues long. Germline V lookup: CDR1 NSQYPW, CDR2 LRSPGD (reference sequence). This chain's CDR3 is CTRSDTFNQDTQYF. CDR3 DNA (partial): TGCACCCGCAGTGATACATTTAACCAAGAC.

About this clone itself: Genes here carry mouse names. Read coverage stops 4 residues before the CDR3 terminus; the germline J gene supplies the remainder. The V gene is TRBV13-2, the J gene TRBJ1-2; D perhaps matches TRBD1 (6 bases). Germline loops: CDR1 NNHNN, CDR2 SYGAGS (reference sequence). The V end was cut by 2 bases, the J end by 3 bases, with 8 bases between. The CDR3 is 13 amino acids. The DNA read from the CDR3 is TGTGCCAGCGGTGAGGGGGGGCACTCC. It yields the protein CASGEGGHS. In full, the CDR3 is CASGEGGHSDYTF.

This clone was detected a few times. Mouse germline and gene names are used. The CDR3 is cut off 4 residues early in the read; its end comes from the germline J gene. The V and J genes are TRBV13-2 and TRBJ2-5; 7 positions match TRBD2. The CDR3 covers 16 residues. Trimming cost V 1 base and J 3 bases; bases outside gene matches: 8. CDR1 and CDR2 from the germline V gene are NNHNN and SYGAGS (reference sequence). CDR3 sequence reads: CASGDPGRGGQDTQYF. Partial CDR3 DNA: TGTGCCAGCGGTGATCCGGGACGGGGGGGGCAAGAC.

Points on this clone: Genes and germline are mouse. The read is 3 residues too short to cover the CDR3 end, so that end is filled in from the germline J gene. This chain links TRBV19 with TRBJ1-6, with 12 bases matching TRBD1. TRBJ1-6 qualifies as an ORF whose function is uncertain. V lost 3 bases to trimming and J lost 9 bases; unmatched junction nucleotides: 7. This CDR3 has 16 amino acids. From germline, CDR1 is FNHDT and CDR2 SITEND (reference sequence). The CDR3 loop is CASSTPGQGAGSPLYF. CDR3 DNA, as far as it was read: TGTGCCAGCAGTACCCCGGGACAGGGGGCTGGTTCGCCC.

This clone was detected a few times. Gene labels here are mouse ones. The missing CDR3 end, 4 residues past where the read stops, is filled in from the germline J gene. This chain links TRBV3 with TRBJ2-3; 8 nucleotides align to TRBD2. J lost 3 bases, V lost 1 base, and 6 bases had no gene match. The CDR3 sequence is 16 residues long. Germline CDR1 SNHLY, CDR2 FYNGKV (reference sequence). The DNA read from the CDR3 is TGTGCCAGCAGCTTAGGGGGGGGGCGAGGGGCAGAA. Amino acids: CASSLGGGRGAE. From start to end, the CDR3 is CASSLGGGRGAETLYF.

This clone came up many times. These gene names are mouse names. Coverage ceases 4 residues before the CDR3 finishes, and the germline J gene fills in the end. The V call is TRBV13-3, the J call TRBJ2-7; the D gene is possibly TRBD1 (7 bases). The CDR3 spans 13 residues. Per germline, CDR1 NNHDY and CDR2 SYVADS. Trimming took 2 bases from V and 3 from J, leaving 9 bases between them. The sequenced part of the CDR3 DNA is TGTGCCAGCAGTGAGAGGGGGCTCTAT. It encodes CASSERGLY. The whole CDR3 protein is CASSERGLYEQYF.